The rows below give T cell receptor beta chains drawn from one sample of a study of human T cells and chemical hapten exposure. One entry per CDR3 protein, called by TCRdb with MiXCR from the RACE reads. Among 65,000 to 100,000 distinct CDR3 sequences listed, less than 8% were seen once. This sample comprised whole blood, obtained in connection with sensitization to the hapten diphenylcyclopropenone (DPC). All receptors come from a woman aged 25 to 45 with alopecia areata. Some clones in this sample may be carry-over from other donors' samples. Each CDR3 is given with its conserved first and last residue. A D gene is named only where the DNA matches it firmly. The size of a clone is reported for some rows only, either as once, few or many, or as a class for expanded clones.

size | J | V | D | DNA | CDR3
many | TRBJ1-1 | TRBV12-3/TRBV12-4 | TRBD1 | TGTGCCAGCACCCTGACAGGGAGCACTGAAGCTTTCTTT | CASTLTGSTEAFF
few | TRBJ1-5 | TRBV12-3/TRBV12-4 | TRBD1 | TGTGCCAGCAGTCCAACAGGGGGTGGACAGCCCCAGCATTTT | CASSPTGGGQPQHF
many | TRBJ2-1 | TRBV29-1 | TRBD2 | TGCAGCGTTGAGGCGGGGGGTTACAAAACCTACAATGAGCAGTTCTTC | CSVEAGGYKTYNEQFF
many | TRBJ2-7 | TRBV7-2 | TRBD2 | TGTGCCAGCAGCCCCCATAGTGCTAGCGGGGGGCGTACCTACGAGCAGTACTTC | CASSPHSASGGRTYEQYF
many | TRBJ1-1 | TRBV6-5 | - | TGTGCCAGCACCGAGTCTGGCCTTGGGAACACTGAAGCTTTCTTT | CASTESGLGNTEAFF
- | TRBJ1-5 | TRBV7-8 | TRBD1 | TGTGCCAGCAGCTTTAGCCCCCGACAGGGACAAGGGCAGCCCCAGCATTTT | CASSFSPRQGQGQPQHF
- | TRBJ1-1 | TRBV5-1 | - | TGCGCCAGCAGCTTGGCAGAGAACACTGAAGCTTTCTTT | CASSLAENTEAFF
few | TRBJ1-2 | TRBV6-5 | TRBD1 | TGTGCCAGCAGTTTTCGACAGGGCTTTAACTATGGCTACACCTTC | CASSFRQGFNYGYTF
few | TRBJ2-7 | TRBV7-9 | TRBD1 | TGTGCCAGCAGCTCCACGCAGGGGGACTACGAGCAGTACTTC | CASSSTQGDYEQYF
many | TRBJ2-5 | TRBV7-2 | TRBD2 | TGTGCCAGCAGCCAACTAGCGGGGGCGGGGGCCCAGTACTTC | CASSQLAGAGAQYF
many | TRBJ2-3 | TRBV9 | - | TGTGCCAGCAGCGTTGGGGGCACAGATACGCAGTATTTT | CASSVGGTDTQYF
- | TRBJ1-5 | TRBV28 | - | TGTGCCAGCAGCGGGGGGACTAGCAATCAGCCCCAGCATTTT | CASSGGTSNQPQHF
many | TRBJ2-6 | TRBV19 | - | TGTGCCAGTAGTATACTCCCTGGGGCCAACGTCCTGACTTTC | CASSILPGANVLTF
- | TRBJ1-1 | TRBV7-6 | - | TGTGTCAGCAGCTTAGGATTGGGAACTCGGGACACTGAAGCTTTCTTT | CVSSLGLGTRDTEAFF
many | TRBJ1-5 | TRBV4-1 | - | TGCGCCAGCAGCCAAAGAGGGGTTGGCAATCAGCCCCAGCATTTT | CASSQRGVGNQPQHF
- | TRBJ2-3 | TRBV20-1 | TRBD2 | TGCAGTGCTAGAGGGGGACTAGCGTTGGATACGCAGTATTTT | CSARGGLALDTQYF
few | TRBJ1-1 | TRBV6-6 | - | TGTGCCAGCACCCGGGCCTTCACTGAAGCTTTCTTT | CASTRAFTEAFF
- | TRBJ2-2 | TRBV6-5 | TRBD2 | TGTGCCAGCAGTTACAGTGGGGGGGTTTTGAACACCGGGGAGCTGTTTTTT | CASSYSGGVLNTGELFF
once | TRBJ2-7 | TRBV5-1 | - | TGCGCCAGCAGAACAAAACAGACAAAAGGATACGAGCAGTACTTC | CASRTKQTKGYEQYF
many | TRBJ2-3 | TRBV9 | - | TGTGCCAGCAGCGTAGCGGGTCGCACAGATACGCAGTATTTT | CASSVAGRTDTQYF
few | TRBJ1-2 | TRBV30 | - | TGTGCCTGGAGTGTAGAGGACAGATTCTATGGCTACACCTTC | CAWSVEDRFYGYTF
many | TRBJ2-7 | TRBV6-5 | TRBD2 | TGTGCCAGCAGTAAAACAGGACTAGCGGGGTGGCGGGACGAGCAGTACTTC | CASSKTGLAGWRDEQYF
- | TRBJ1-2 | TRBV4-2 | - | TGTGCCAGCAGCCAAACAGAAGCCAACTGGGGCTATGGCTACACCTTC | CASSQTEANWGYGYTF
once | TRBJ1-2 | TRBV15 | - | TGTGCCACCAGCAGAGACAGCGGGGCCTTTGCCTATGGCTACACCTTC | CATSRDSGAFAYGYTF
many | TRBJ2-2 | TRBV3-1 | TRBD2 | TGTGCCAGCAGCCTGGGACTAGCGGGGAGCACCGGGGAGCTGTTTTTT | CASSLGLAGSTGELFF